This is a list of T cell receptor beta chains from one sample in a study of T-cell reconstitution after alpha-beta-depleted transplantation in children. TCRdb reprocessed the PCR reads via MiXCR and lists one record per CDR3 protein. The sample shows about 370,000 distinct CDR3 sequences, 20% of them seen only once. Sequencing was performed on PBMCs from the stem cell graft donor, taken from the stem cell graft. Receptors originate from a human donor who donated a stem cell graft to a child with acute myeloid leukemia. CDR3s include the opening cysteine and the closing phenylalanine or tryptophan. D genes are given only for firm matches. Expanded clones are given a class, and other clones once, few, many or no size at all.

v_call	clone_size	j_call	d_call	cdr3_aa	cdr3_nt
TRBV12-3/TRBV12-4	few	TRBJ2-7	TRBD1	CASSLTWGTGGVRGDEQYF	TGTGCCAGCAGTCTTACCTGGGGGACAGGGGGAGTGAGGGGGGACGAGCAGTACTTC
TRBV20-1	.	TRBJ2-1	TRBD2	CSARDGRGSLNEQFF	TGCAGTGCTAGAGATGGGCGCGGGAGCCTGAATGAGCAGTTCTTC
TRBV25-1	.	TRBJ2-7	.	CASMGGYEQYF	TGTGCCAGCATGGGGGGCTACGAGCAGTACTTC
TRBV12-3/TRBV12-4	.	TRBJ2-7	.	CASSPGNSYEQYF	TGTGCCAGCAGTCCCGGGAATTCCTACGAGCAGTACTTC
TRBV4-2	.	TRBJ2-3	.	CAMGPGLLCWPWGGTDTQYF	TGTGCCATGGGCCCCGGGCTACTCTGCTGGCCGTGGGGTGGTACAGATACGCAGTATTTT
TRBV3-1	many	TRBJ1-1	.	CASSQGSEGVTEAFF	TGTGCCAGCAGCCAAGGCTCGGAGGGAGTCACTGAAGCTTTCTTT
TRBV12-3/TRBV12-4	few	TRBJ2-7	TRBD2	CASSGGGSNIYEQYF	TGTGCCAGCAGCGGGGGGGGCTCCAATATCTACGAGCAGTACTTC
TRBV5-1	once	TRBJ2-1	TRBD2	CASSVGTSGLSSYNEQFF	TGCGCCAGCAGTGTCGGGACTAGCGGTCTGAGCTCCTACAATGAGCAGTTCTTC
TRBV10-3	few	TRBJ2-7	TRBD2	CAISQSGMRYEQYF	TGTGCCATCAGCCAAAGCGGGATGAGGTACGAGCAGTACTTC
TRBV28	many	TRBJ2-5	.	CASSLGPQGTQYF	TGTGCCAGCAGTTTGGGACCCCAGGGGACCCAGTACTTC
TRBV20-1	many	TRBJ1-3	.	CSARELQTLLFIGNTIYF	TGCAGTGCTAGAGAGTTACAGACTCTGCTTTTTATCGGAAACACCATATATTTT
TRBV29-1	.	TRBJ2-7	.	CSVDGESYEQYF	TGCAGCGTTGACGGGGAATCCTACGAGCAGTACTTC
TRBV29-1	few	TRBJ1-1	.	CSVEIQVNTEAFF	TGCAGCGTTGAAATCCAGGTGAACACTGAAGCTTTCTTT
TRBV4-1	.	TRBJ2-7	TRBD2	CASSQVKAGVFHEQYF	TGCGCCAGCAGCCAAGTTAAAGCGGGAGTGTTCCACGAGCAGTACTTC
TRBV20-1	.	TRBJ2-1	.	CSANYNEQFF	TGCAGTGCGAACTACAATGAGCAGTTCTTC
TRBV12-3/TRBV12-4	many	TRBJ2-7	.	CASTTRAGGAYEQYF	TGTGCCAGCACTACTAGGGCGGGCGGTGCCTACGAGCAGTACTTC
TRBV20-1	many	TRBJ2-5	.	CSATEEETQYF	TGCAGTGCCACGGAGGAAGAGACCCAGTACTTC
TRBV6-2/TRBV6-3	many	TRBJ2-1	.	CASSLESRINEQFF	TGTGCCAGCAGTTTAGAGAGTAGGATCAATGAGCAGTTCTTC
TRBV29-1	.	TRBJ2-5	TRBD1	CSVGQGQETQYF	TGCAGCGTTGGACAGGGGCAAGAGACCCAGTACTTC
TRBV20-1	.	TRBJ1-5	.	CSATTLLGSSNQPQHF	TGCAGTGCTACTACCCTCCTTGGGAGTAGCAATCAGCCCCAGCATTTT
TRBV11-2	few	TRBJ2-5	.	CASSPTGRKETQYF	TGTGCCAGCAGCCCAACGGGACGGAAAGAGACCCAGTACTTC
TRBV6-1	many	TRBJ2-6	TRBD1	CASNRGSGANVLTF	TGTGCCAGTAACAGGGGGTCTGGGGCCAACGTCCTGACTTTC
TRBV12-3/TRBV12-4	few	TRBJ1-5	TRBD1	CASRAGTGNQPQHF	TGTGCCAGCAGGGCCGGGACAGGCAATCAGCCCCAGCATTTT
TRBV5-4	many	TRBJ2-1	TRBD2	CASSSKAGGSSYNEQFF	TGTGCCAGCAGCTCAAAAGCGGGAGGGAGCTCCTACAATGAGCAGTTCTTC
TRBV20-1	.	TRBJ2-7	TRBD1	CSAREESGQTTREQYF	TGCAGTGCTAGAGAGGAGTCGGGACAGACAACTCGGGAGCAGTACTTC
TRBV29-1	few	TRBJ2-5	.	CSVEDPGRQETQYF	TGCAGCGTTGAAGATCCGGGCAGACAAGAGACCCAGTACTTC
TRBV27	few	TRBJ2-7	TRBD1	CASSPDRGEYEQYF	TGTGCCAGCAGTCCGGACAGGGGAGAGTACGAGCAGTACTTC